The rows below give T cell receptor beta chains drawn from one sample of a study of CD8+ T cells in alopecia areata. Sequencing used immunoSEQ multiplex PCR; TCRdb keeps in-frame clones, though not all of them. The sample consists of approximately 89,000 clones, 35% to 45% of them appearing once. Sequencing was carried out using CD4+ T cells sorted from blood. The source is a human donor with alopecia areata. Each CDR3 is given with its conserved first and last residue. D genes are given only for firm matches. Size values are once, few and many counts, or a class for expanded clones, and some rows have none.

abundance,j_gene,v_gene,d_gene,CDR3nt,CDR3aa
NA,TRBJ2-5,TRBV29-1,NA,TGCAGCGGGACAGACCTCCAAGAGACCCAGTACTTC,CSGTDLQETQYF
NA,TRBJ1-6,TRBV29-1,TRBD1,TGCAGCGTAATGAAACAGGGGGGGTCTTCACCCCTCCACTTT,CSVMKQGGSSPLHF
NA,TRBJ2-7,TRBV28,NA,TGTGCCAGCAGCTCCCCGGCGGGGCAGATAGAGCAGTACTTC,CASSSPAGQIEQYF
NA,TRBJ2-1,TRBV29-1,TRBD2,TGCAGCGTTTCTAGCGGAGCCTACAATGAGCAGTTCTTC,CSVSSGAYNEQFF
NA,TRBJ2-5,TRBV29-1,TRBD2,TGCAGCGTTGCGACCGGAACTAGCGGACCAGGGACCCAGTACTTC,CSVATGTSGPGTQYF
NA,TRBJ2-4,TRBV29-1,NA,TGCAGCGTTGAGGGGCTAGCCAAAAACATTCAGTACTTC,CSVEGLAKNIQYF
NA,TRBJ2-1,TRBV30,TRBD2,TGTGCCTGGAGGTTAGCGGGAGGCAATGAGCAGTTCTTC,CAWRLAGGNEQFF
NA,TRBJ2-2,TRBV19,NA,TGTGCCAGTAGTCAACACGTCGGGGAGCTGTTTTTT,CASSQHVGELFF
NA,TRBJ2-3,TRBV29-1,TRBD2,TGCAGCGTGCCGGGACTAGCGGCCACAGATACGCAGTATTTT,CSVPGLAATDTQYF
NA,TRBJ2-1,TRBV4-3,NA,TGCGCCAGCAGCCAAGATCCTCCGAGGACCCACAACTACAATGAGCAGTTCTTC,CASSQDPPRTHNYNEQFF
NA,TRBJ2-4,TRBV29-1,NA,TGCAGCGTTGTCTCAGCCAAAAACATTCAGTACTTC,CSVVSAKNIQYF
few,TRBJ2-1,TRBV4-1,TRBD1,TGCGCCAGCAGCCAAGCGGGACAGAACAATGAGCAGTTCTTC,CASSQAGQNNEQFF
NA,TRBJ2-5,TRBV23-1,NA,TGCGCCAGCAGTCAATCAGCAGTCCTAGAGACCCAGTACTTC,CASSQSAVLETQYF
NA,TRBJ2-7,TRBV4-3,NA,TGCGCCAGCAGCCTACTATCAGCGGGTTCCTACGAGCAGTACTTC,CASSLLSAGSYEQYF
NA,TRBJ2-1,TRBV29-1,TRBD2,TGCAGCGTTGACGGGACTAGCGGGGACGAGCAGTTCTTC,CSVDGTSGDEQFF
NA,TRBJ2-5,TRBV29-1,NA,TGCAGCGTTGATCAGGGGCAAGAGACCCAGTACTTC,CSVDQGQETQYF
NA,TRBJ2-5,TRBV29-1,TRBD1,TGCAGCGTTAGGGGGACAGGCTCTCAAGAGACCCAGTACTTC,CSVRGTGSQETQYF
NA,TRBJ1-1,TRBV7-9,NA,TGTGCCAGCAGCTTAGTGAGTGGTAGGAACACTGAAGCTTTCTTT,CASSLVSGRNTEAFF
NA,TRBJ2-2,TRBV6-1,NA,TGTGCCAGCAGTGAAGTCTTAGGGGGCGGAGGGACCGGGGAGCTGTTTTTT,CASSEVLGGGGTGELFF
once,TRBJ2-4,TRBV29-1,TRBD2,TGCAGCGCGAGAAAAGGACGGGAGGAAAACATTCAGTACTTC,CSARKGREENIQYF
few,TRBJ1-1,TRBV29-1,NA,TGCAGCGTTGAAGGACGGCAGAACACTGAAGCTTTCTTT,CSVEGRQNTEAFF
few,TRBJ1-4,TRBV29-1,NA,TGCAGCGCCGGGGCCTATAATGAAAAACTGTTTTTT,CSAGAYNEKLFF
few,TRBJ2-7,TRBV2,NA,TGTGCCAGCATATCAGGGGAGAGCGAGCAGTACTTC,CASISGESEQYF
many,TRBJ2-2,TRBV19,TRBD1,TGTGCCAGTAGGCGCCAGGGGGCCGGGGAGCTGTTTTTT,CASRRQGAGELFF
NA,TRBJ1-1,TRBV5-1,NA,TGCGCCAGCAGCTTCGGAGGGAACACTGAAGCTTTCTTT,CASSFGGNTEAFF
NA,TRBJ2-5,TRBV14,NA,TGTGCCAGCAGCCAAGCGGGGACCCAGTACTTC,CASSQAGTQYF
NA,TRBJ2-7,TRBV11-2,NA,TGTGCCAGCAGCTTAGGGTCCTACGAGCAGTACTTC,CASSLGSYEQYF
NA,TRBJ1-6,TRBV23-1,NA,TGCGCCAGCAGTCACCCCCCCCCGCCTTCACCCCTCCACTTT,CASSHPPPPSPLHF
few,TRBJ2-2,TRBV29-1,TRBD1,TGCAGCACCGGACAGGGGGCCGGGGAGCTGTTTTTT,CSTGQGAGELFF
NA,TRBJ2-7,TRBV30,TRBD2,TGTGCCTGGAGGGACACCGGGACTAGCGGCTACGAGCAGTACTTC,CAWRDTGTSGYEQYF
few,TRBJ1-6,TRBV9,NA,TGTGCCAGCAGTTCCCGGTGGGAGAATTCACCCCTCCACTTT,CASSSRWENSPLHF
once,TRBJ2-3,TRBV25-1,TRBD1,TGTGCCAGCAGTGAAACAGGGGCTAGCACAGATACGCAGTATTTT,CASSETGASTDTQYF
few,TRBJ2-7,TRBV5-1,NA,TGCGCCAGCAGCCGAGACTCCTACGAGCAGTACTTC,CASSRDSYEQYF
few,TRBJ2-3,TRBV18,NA,TGTGCCAGCTCATACAGGCAGGGACCAACAGATACGCAGTATTTT,CASSYRQGPTDTQYF
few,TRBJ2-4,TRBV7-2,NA,TGTGCCAGCAGCATTCTACAGGGAAACATTCAGTACTTC,CASSILQGNIQYF
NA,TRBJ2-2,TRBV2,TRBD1,TGTGCCAGCAGCCCGGACAGGGCTCACACCGGGGAGCTGTTTTTT,CASSPDRAHTGELFF
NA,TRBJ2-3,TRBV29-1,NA,TGCAGCGTAGCCCCCGTGGCAGATACGCAGTATTTT,CSVAPVADTQYF
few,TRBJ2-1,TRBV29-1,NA,TGCAGCGTCGCCGAATGGCGGGCAGTTGAGCAGTTCTTC,CSVAEWRAVEQFF
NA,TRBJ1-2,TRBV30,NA,TGTGCCTGGAGCGAAACAGGAGGCTATGGCTACACCTTC,CAWSETGGYGYTF
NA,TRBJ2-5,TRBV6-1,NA,TGTGCCAGCAGTGAAGCGGTGCGAAGGCAAGAGACCCAGTACTTC,CASSEAVRRQETQYF
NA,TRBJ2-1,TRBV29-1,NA,TGCAGCGTTGATTCGTACGGGCCCCACTACAATGAGCAGTTCTTC,CSVDSYGPHYNEQFF
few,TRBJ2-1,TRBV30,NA,TGTGCCTGGAGTCCAGCCGCCTACAGGCAGTTCTTC,CAWSPAAYRQFF
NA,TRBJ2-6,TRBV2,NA,TGTGCCAGCAGTGTCTTGCCGGACGGGGCCAACGTCCTGACTTTC,CASSVLPDGANVLTF
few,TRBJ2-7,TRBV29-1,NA,TGCAGCGTCAAGGCGCTAGGGGGCTACGAGCAGTACTTC,CSVKALGGYEQYF
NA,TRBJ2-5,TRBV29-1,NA,TGCAGCGTCCTAAAACATCAGGGGACCCAGTACTTC,CSVLKHQGTQYF
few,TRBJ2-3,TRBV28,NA,TGTGCCAGCAGTCTCCGCCGGGGCAGGGGCACATATACGCAGTATTTT,CASSLRRGRGTYTQYF
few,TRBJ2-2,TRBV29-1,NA,TGCAGCGTCACCGCTACTGACAGGACCGGGGAGCTGTTTTTT,CSVTATDRTGELFF
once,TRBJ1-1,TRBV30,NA,TGTGCCCGGGCTACAGAAAACACTGAAGCTTTCTTT,CARATENTEAFF
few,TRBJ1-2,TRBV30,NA,TGTGCCTGGTCGGCGGTTAACTATGGCTACACCTTC,CAWSAVNYGYTF
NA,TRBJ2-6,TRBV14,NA,TGTGCCAGCAGCCAAGCCTCTGGGGCCAACGTCCTGACTTTC,CASSQASGANVLTF
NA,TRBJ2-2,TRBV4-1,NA,TGCGCCAGCAGCCAAGTTCTCAGGGGGGACACCGGGGAGCTGTTTTTT,CASSQVLRGDTGELFF
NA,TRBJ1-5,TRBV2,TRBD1,TGTGCCAGCAATGAACAGGGGGCTTGGAATCAGCCCCAGCATTTT,CASNEQGAWNQPQHF
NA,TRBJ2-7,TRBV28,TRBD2,TGTGCCAGCAGGAAAGGCGGCGGGAGTCTCCACGAGCAGTACTTC,CASRKGGGSLHEQYF
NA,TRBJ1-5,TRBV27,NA,TGTGCCAGCGGAAAAAGTGGAGATCAGCCCCAGCATTTT,CASGKSGDQPQHF
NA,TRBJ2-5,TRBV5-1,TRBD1,TGCGCCAGCAGCGGGGGACAGGGCTCGCAAGAGACCCAGTACTTC,CASSGGQGSQETQYF
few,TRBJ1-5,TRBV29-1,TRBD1,TGCAGCGTTGGACAGGGAAGTCAGCCCCAGCATTTT,CSVGQGSQPQHF
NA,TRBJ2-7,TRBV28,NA,TGTGCCAGCAGTACAGCCTACGAGCAGTACTTC,CASSTAYEQYF
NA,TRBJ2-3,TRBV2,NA,TGTGCCAGCAGTGACGCAGATACGCAGTATTTT,CASSDADTQYF
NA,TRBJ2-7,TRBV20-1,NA,TGCAGTGCCTCGGGGGCCTACGAGCAGTACTTC,CSASGAYEQYF
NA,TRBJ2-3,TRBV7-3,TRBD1,TGTGCCAGCAGCCCTACAGGGGGCCGGGCAGATACGCAGTATTTT,CASSPTGGRADTQYF